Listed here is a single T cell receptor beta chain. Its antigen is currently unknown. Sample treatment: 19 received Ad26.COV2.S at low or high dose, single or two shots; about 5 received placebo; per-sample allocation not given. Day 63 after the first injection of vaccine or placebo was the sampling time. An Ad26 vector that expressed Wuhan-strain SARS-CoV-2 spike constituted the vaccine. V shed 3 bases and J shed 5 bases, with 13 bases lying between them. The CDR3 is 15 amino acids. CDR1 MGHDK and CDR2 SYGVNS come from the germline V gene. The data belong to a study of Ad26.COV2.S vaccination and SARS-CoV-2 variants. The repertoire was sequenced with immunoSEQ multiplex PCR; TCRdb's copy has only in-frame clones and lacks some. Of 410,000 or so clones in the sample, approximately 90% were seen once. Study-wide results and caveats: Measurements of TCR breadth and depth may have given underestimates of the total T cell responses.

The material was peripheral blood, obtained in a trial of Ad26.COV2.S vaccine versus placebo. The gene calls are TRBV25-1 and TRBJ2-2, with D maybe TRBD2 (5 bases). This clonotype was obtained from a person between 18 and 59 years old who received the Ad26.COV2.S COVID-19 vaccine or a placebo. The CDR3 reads CASSDGLLVTGELFF. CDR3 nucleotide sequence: TGTGCCAGCAGTGACGGCCTACTAGTAACCGGGGAGCTGTTTTTT.